These T cell receptor beta chains were read from a single sample in a study of T cells in Graves' hyperthyroidism and ophthalmopathy. Using its own MiXCR run on the multiplex PCR reads, TCRdb lists one record per CDR3 protein. The top ten hold roughly 14% of the sample, which has some 250,000 distinct CDR3 sequences, more than 14% seen once. Material for sequencing was blood. The receptors come from a woman in her thirties or forties with Graves' hyperthyroidism that later progressed to Graves' ophthalmopathy. The CDR3 runs from the conserved cysteine through the conserved F or W. A D gene is named only where the DNA matches it firmly. Clone size, where shown, is once, few, many, or a class for clones that have expanded.

J gene,V gene,clone size,D gene,CDR3 DNA,CDR3 protein
TRBJ1-2,TRBV11-2,few,NA,TGTGCCAGCAGCACCGCCGACATTGGCTACACCTTC,CASSTADIGYTF
TRBJ1-3,TRBV13,many,NA,TGTGCCAGCAGTCATAGGGTGCGCGGAAACACCATATATTTT,CASSHRVRGNTIYF
TRBJ2-1,TRBV6-2/TRBV6-3,many,TRBD1,TGTGCCAGCAGTTACGACCCGTTGGACAGGGGCTTCGATGAGCAGTTCTTC,CASSYDPLDRGFDEQFF
TRBJ2-5,TRBV28,many,TRBD2,TGTGCCAGCAGTTCCTTTACACTAGCGGGGAACCTAATCCAAGAGACCCAGTACTTC,CASSSFTLAGNLIQETQYF
TRBJ2-1,TRBV20-1,NA,TRBD2,TGCAGTGCTGTAGCGGGGGGTTCCTACAATGAGCAGTTCTTC,CSAVAGGSYNEQFF
TRBJ1-2,TRBV29-1,few,NA,TGCAGCGTTGAAAGGTGGAGGGGCTATGGCTACACCTTC,CSVERWRGYGYTF
TRBJ2-1,TRBV30,many,NA,TGTGCCTGGAGTGCCGGCGGTGAGCAGTTCTTC,CAWSAGGEQFF
TRBJ1-2,TRBV9,many,TRBD1,TGTGCCAGCAGCGCACCGGGACAGTCACTCCGGGGCACCTTC,CASSAPGQSLRGTF
TRBJ1-6,TRBV6-2/TRBV6-3,once,NA,TGTGCCAGCAGCATCCCAGGACAACTGAAGTATAATTCACCCCTCCACTTT,CASSIPGQLKYNSPLHF
TRBJ2-7,TRBV14,many,NA,TGTGCCAGCAGCCACGGAGGTACCCGGCAGGGCGCCTACGAGCAGTACTTC,CASSHGGTRQGAYEQYF
TRBJ2-2,TRBV5-1,many,NA,TGCGCCAGCAGCTTGTATTTGGGTGGCACCGGGGAGCTGTTTTTT,CASSLYLGGTGELFF
TRBJ2-5,TRBV28,NA,TRBD1,TGTGCCAGCAGTAGTCGACAGGGACCGACCCAGTACTTC,CASSSRQGPTQYF
TRBJ2-7,TRBV13,many,TRBD2,TGTGCCAGCAGTCCTACTAGCGCAACCTACGAGCAGTACTTC,CASSPTSATYEQYF
TRBJ2-3,TRBV20-1,NA,NA,TGCAGTGCTCGGTGGGCCCATACGCAGTATTTT,CSARWAHTQYF
TRBJ2-6,TRBV20-1,many,TRBD1,TGCAGTGCCGATGAAACAGGGGGATCTCTGGGGGCCAACGTCCTGACTTTC,CSADETGGSLGANVLTF
TRBJ2-3,TRBV20-1,many,TRBD2,TGCAGTGCCCCACTAGCGGGAGGGGTAGATACGCAGTATTTT,CSAPLAGGVDTQYF
TRBJ2-3,TRBV29-1,many,NA,TGCAGCGTAGGGCCTATAGCAGATACGCAGTATTTT,CSVGPIADTQYF
TRBJ2-1,TRBV24-1,many,TRBD2,TGTGCCACCAGTGATCCTAGCGGGAGCTCCTACAATGAGCAGTTCTTC,CATSDPSGSSYNEQFF
TRBJ1-2,TRBV7-3,NA,NA,TGTGCCAGCAGCTCCATGACAGGAGACGGCTACACCTTC,CASSSMTGDGYTF
TRBJ2-3,TRBV2,many,NA,TGTGCCAGCAGTGAAGCTGGAGGGACAGATACGCAGTATTTT,CASSEAGGTDTQYF
TRBJ2-5,TRBV20-1,few,TRBD1,TGCAGTGCCGTCGGACAGGGGTTGTCTAAGACCCAGTACTTC,CSAVGQGLSKTQYF
TRBJ2-7,TRBV6-1,many,NA,TGTGCCAGCAGTTCGATAATGAATCAAGCGACCGAGCAGTACTTC,CASSSIMNQATEQYF
TRBJ2-3,TRBV30,NA,NA,TGTGCCTGGAGTCCTCTCGGCGGGACAACAGATACGCAGTATTTT,CAWSPLGGTTDTQYF
TRBJ2-7,TRBV11-2,NA,TRBD1,TGTGCCAGCAGCCCCTTAGGCGGGACAGGAGGCGAGCAGTACTTC,CASSPLGGTGGEQYF
TRBJ2-7,TRBV18,many,TRBD2,TGTGCCAGCTCACCGAAAGAGTGGTCTAGCGGGGCTCCCTCCTACGAGCAGTACTTC,CASSPKEWSSGAPSYEQYF
TRBJ2-4,TRBV20-1,few,NA,TGCAGTGCCCCCCGGGGTTTTGCCAAAAACATTCAGTACTTC,CSAPRGFAKNIQYF
TRBJ1-5,TRBV6-1,many,TRBD1,TGTGCCAACAGTGACAGGGCTAATCAGCCCCAGCATTTT,CANSDRANQPQHF
TRBJ1-2,TRBV20-1,many,NA,TGCAGTGCTAGAGACCCTCGGGGGGGGCGTGGCTACACCTTC,CSARDPRGGRGYTF
TRBJ2-7,TRBV4-1,NA,NA,TGCGCCAGCAGCCAAGTCGGGCCGAGTTTCAACGAGCAGTACTTC,CASSQVGPSFNEQYF
TRBJ2-1,TRBV5-4,few,NA,TGTGCCAGCAGCTCGTGGGCCAGGGAGGAGCAGTTCTTC,CASSSWAREEQFF
TRBJ2-7,TRBV5-1,NA,NA,TGCGCCAGCACCCCTGGCGGAGGGGCCTACGAGCAGTACTTC,CASTPGGGAYEQYF
TRBJ2-7,TRBV5-1,NA,NA,TGCGCCAGCAACCGAAACCGGATTGGAGAGGGAGCCGACGACGAGCAGTACTTC,CASNRNRIGEGADDEQYF
TRBJ2-7,TRBV28,many,NA,TGTGCCAGCAGTTTCCTCGACACGAGCTCCTACGAGCAGTACTTC,CASSFLDTSSYEQYF
TRBJ2-7,TRBV6-6,many,TRBD2,TGTGCCAGCAGTTACTTGGCTAGCGGGAGGTTTGAGGACTCCTACGAGCAGTACTTC,CASSYLASGRFEDSYEQYF
TRBJ2-5,TRBV7-6,many,NA,TGTGCCAGCAGCCCATCCCTGGTGAACAAAAGGGAGACCCAGTACTTC,CASSPSLVNKRETQYF
TRBJ1-1,TRBV20-1,NA,NA,TGCAGTGCTAGAGAACCGGAATACACTGAAGCTTTCTTT,CSAREPEYTEAFF
TRBJ2-7,TRBV9,many,TRBD2,TGTGCCAGCAGCCCCCGGGGACTAGCGGAGGATTACGAGCAGTACTTC,CASSPRGLAEDYEQYF
TRBJ2-7,TRBV20-1,NA,TRBD2,TGCAGTGCTAGAACTCTAGCGGGAGATAGATACTACGAGCAGTACTTC,CSARTLAGDRYYEQYF
TRBJ2-2,TRBV14,NA,TRBD2,TGTGCCAGCAGCCCCCTAGGGTCGGGAGGGGTGTCGAACACCGGGGAGCTGTTTTTT,CASSPLGSGGVSNTGELFF
TRBJ2-5,TRBV20-1,few,TRBD1,TGCAGTGCTTCCACCCGGGGACAGGGTTTGGGGACCCAGTACTTC,CSASTRGQGLGTQYF
TRBJ1-4,TRBV3-1,many,NA,TGTGCCAGCAGCTCCCGGGGAGCAACTAATGAAAAACTGTTTTTT,CASSSRGATNEKLFF
TRBJ2-1,TRBV5-6,NA,NA,TGTGCCAGCAGCACGCAGGGATCTTTGGATGAGCAGTTCTTC,CASSTQGSLDEQFF
TRBJ1-6,TRBV18,many,NA,TGTGCCAGCTCACCCCCAGGGGCCTATAATTCACCCCTCCACTTT,CASSPPGAYNSPLHF
TRBJ2-1,TRBV28,NA,NA,TGTGCCAGCAGTTTACTGCTAGCGCGGGGAGTGAACAATGAGCGGTTCTTC,CASSLLLARGVNNERFF
TRBJ2-7,TRBV11-2,NA,NA,TGTGCCAGCAGCTTACAAGGACTTGACTACGAGCAGTGCTTC,CASSLQGLDYEQCF
TRBJ2-1,TRBV27,many,NA,TGTGCCAGCAGTCCCTTGTTGGGGTATGAGCAGTTCTTC,CASSPLLGYEQFF
TRBJ2-3,TRBV20-1,many,TRBD2,TGCAGTGCTAGGGGGACTAGCGGGAGGGCCCTCGCAGATACGCAGTATTTT,CSARGTSGRALADTQYF
TRBJ2-7,TRBV7-9,NA,TRBD2,TGTGCCAGCAGCACCGGACTAGCGGGAAGGACCTACGAGCAGTACTTC,CASSTGLAGRTYEQYF
TRBJ2-7,TRBV20-1,many,NA,TGCAGTGCCCCCACTAGACTAAACATCTACGAGCAGTACTTC,CSAPTRLNIYEQYF
TRBJ2-7,TRBV2,many,TRBD2,TGTGCCAGCAGAGAACCTCTAGCGGAGTCTTACGAGCAGTACTTC,CASREPLAESYEQYF
TRBJ2-5,TRBV2,NA,TRBD2,TGTGCCAGCAATCCACTAGCGGGGGAAGAGACCCAGTACTTC,CASNPLAGEETQYF
TRBJ2-7,TRBV10-2,NA,NA,TGCGCCAGCAGTGGCGTCGGGGCCGCCTACGAGCAGTACTTC,CASSGVGAAYEQYF
TRBJ1-4,TRBV16,many,NA,TGTGCCAGCAGCCAATCGCACAGCTCAAATGAAAAACTGTTTTTT,CASSQSHSSNEKLFF
TRBJ1-4,TRBV11-1,many,NA,TGTGCCAGCAGCCACGAGATTAATGAAAAACTGTTTTTT,CASSHEINEKLFF
TRBJ2-1,TRBV12-3/TRBV12-4,many,NA,TGTGCCAGTTCACGTTTCTACATCTCCTACAATGAGCAGTTCTTC,CASSRFYISYNEQFF